This TCR beta chain was sequenced during a study of shared clonotypes between healthy human individuals. Overall study results and limits: Represented genetic and exposure-history diversity was restricted by having few donors.

Caucasian adults residing in Nashville, Tennessee made up all the donors. In this sample, this clone turned up once. The antigen remains unidentified. Per the study methods: ImmunoSEQ only sent back junction sequences with no quality scores, so filtering was done differently. TCRdb keeps only in-frame clones here, not all; method: immunoSEQ multiplex PCR. V and J calls and clone size are those listed in that table; D and trimming were worked out from the DNA. This sample has about 2 million clones, with around 95% found just once. This receptor was identified in a man between 18 and 29 years old in good health. The sample was naive CD4+ T cells sorted from blood. This sample's subset: CD45RA+ positively selected.

The CDR3 spells CASSPIRDRVPEAFF. CDR3 coding DNA: TGTGCCAGTAGTCCAATCCGGGACAGGGTCCCTGAAGCTTTCTTT. The genes are TRBV19 and TRBJ1-1, with 9 bases that match TRBD1. The CDR3 contains 15 residues. The J segment lost 6 bases and the V segment lost 5 bases, leaving 10 bases of the junction unmatched. Per the germline V gene, CDR1 is LNHDA and CDR2 is SQIVND (reference sequence).